One T cell receptor beta chain is described in this entry. From the 5' RACE reads, TCRdb called clonotypes with MiXCR, one entry per CDR3 protein. The sample holds roughly 5,300 distinct CDR3 sequences, 40% to 60% seen once. This CDR3 comprises 15 residues. Trimming pared 1 base from V and 9 bases from J, leaving 13 bases between. Germline-derived CDR1 and CDR2 are SEHNR and FQNEAQ (reference sequence). Sequenced: memory CD4+ T cells sorted from blood. The subset was: memory CD4+ T cells, CD4+CD45RO+CD25-. V gene TRBV7-9 combines with J gene TRBJ1-6, with a weak D call TRBD1 (6 bases). This clonotype was obtained from a female donor with breast cancer. The CDR3 bases are TGTGCCAGCAGCTTAGATGGGGGGCATGGTTCACCCCTCCACTTT. This encodes CASSLDGGHGSPLHF.